The 19 T cell receptor beta chains listed next were all sequenced from one sample in a study of T cells in Graves' hyperthyroidism and ophthalmopathy. Researchers amplified the TCR beta CDR3 regions from RNA transcripts. First-round RT-PCR with HTBI primers amplified the TCR CDR3 region. TCRdb called the multiplex PCR reads again in MiXCR, with one record for every CDR3 protein. Of roughly 570,000 distinct CDR3 sequences listed, about 45% are singletons. Input material: peripheral blood or thyroid tissue (not recorded which). The receptor source for this set is a woman under 30 with Graves' hyperthyroidism.

The gene calls are TRBV19 and TRBJ2-1; TRBD2 agrees at 8 bases. The CDR3 is 16 residues long. V was pared by 9 bases and J by 8 bases, with 18 bases of the junction left unmatched. Per the germline V gene, CDR1 is LNHDA and CDR2 is SQIVND (reference sequence). DNA of the CDR3: TGTGCCAGCAGCCTCACGGGCAGCGGGAGAGGGGATGAGCAGTTCTTC. Translated, it gives CASSLTGSGRGDEQFF.

This clonotype was picked up one time. Germline and junction disagree at one end, which may indicate a read error. V is TRBV7-9 and J is TRBJ2-7; D remains ambiguous. Germline CDR1 is SEHNR and CDR2 is FQNEAQ (reference sequence). The CDR3 spans 11 residues. The CDR3 region is CASSLGSEQCF. CDR3 nucleotides: TGTGCCAGCAGCTTGGGCAGTGAGCAGTGCTTC.

The genes are TRBV24-1 and TRBJ1-5; possible D gene TRBD1, 5 bases. V lost 2 bases and J lost 4, with 14 bases in between. This CDR3 spans 16 amino acids. The V gene's germline CDR1 is KGHDR and CDR2 SFDVKD. CDR3 sequence (DNA): TGTGCCACCAGTGATTCTCTAGAGGGGCGGAATCAGCCCCAGCATTTT. Translating it yields CATSDSLEGRNQPQHF.

The chain links TRBV6-6 to TRBJ2-6, with D perhaps TRBD1 (7 bases). From germline, CDR1 is MNHNY and CDR2 SVGAGI (reference sequence). This CDR3 spans 19 amino acids. The V gene lost 2 bases and the J gene lost 0 bases, with 17 bases spanning the gap. CDR3 sequence reads: CASSYSPGRGASGANVLTF. The CDR3 nucleotides are TGTGCCAGCAGTTACAGCCCGGGCAGGGGGGCCTCTGGGGCCAACGTCCTGACTTTC.

This clonotype was observed at least ten times. The chain joins TRBV7-2 to TRBJ2-7, with a weak D call TRBD2 (6 bases). Deletions cut 5 bases from V and 11 bases from J, with 22 bases between. The CDR3 covers 14 residues. CDR1 SGHTA and CDR2 FQGNSA come from the germline V gene. The CDR3 sequence: CASSTTGGLSDKYF. The CDR3 coding sequence is TGTGCCAGCAGCACGACCGGGGGTTTGTCTGATAAGTACTTC.

Note on this clonotype: The germline gene is not matched at one end of the junction; a read error may be the cause. The chain employs TRBV7-2 and TRBJ2-5; 10 bases fit TRBD1. This CDR3 has 13 amino acids. CDR1 and CDR2 (germline): SGHTA, FQGNSA. In DNA, the CDR3 is TGTGCCAGCAGCTTACGAGTTGGGACAGGGGTAAACTTC. Protein product: CASSLRVGTGVNF. The full variable domain, with the rest looked up from reference TRBV7-2 and TRBJ2-5, is GAGVSQSPSNKVTEKGKDVELRCDPISGHTALYWYRQSLGQGLEFLIYFQGNSAPDKSGLPSDRFSAERTGGSVSTLTIQRTQQEDSAVYLCASSLRVGTGVNFGPGTRLLVL.

This chain joins TRBV29-1 and TRBJ1-2; D remains ambiguous. CDR1 and CDR2 from the germline V gene are SQVTM and ANQGSEA. The V end lost 0 bases, the J end lost 4 bases, and 15 bases lay between the germline ends. This CDR3 contains 15 residues. The CDR3, as DNA: TGCAGCGTTGAAGAGGAGGATTGGATGCTCTATGGCTACACCTTC. Translation gives CSVEEEDWMLYGYTF.

This clonotype was detected many times. V gene TRBV20-1 combines with J gene TRBJ2-2; perhaps TRBD1 as D (6 bases). The CDR3 consists of 14 residues. V dropped 3 bases and J dropped 7 bases, with 15 bases sitting between them. From germline, CDR1 is DFQATT and CDR2 SNEGSKA (reference sequence). In DNA form, the CDR3 reads TGCAGTGCTAGTTCCTGGGCAGGGGACGGGGAGCTGTTTTTT. This codes for CSASSWAGDGELFF.

This clonotype has at least ten counts. The V call is TRBV7-2, the J call TRBJ2-5, with D perhaps matching TRBD2 (6 bases). The CDR3 consists of 16 residues. Germline CDR1 is SGHTA and CDR2 is FQGNSA. Trimming removed 2 bases at V and 5 bases at J, with 18 bases between. Here the CDR3 reads CASSLFSGLGGETQYF. CDR3 DNA: TGTGCCAGCAGCTTATTCTCAGGGTTGGGGGGTGAGACCCAGTACTTC.

This clonotype turned up a few times. The rearrangement joins TRBV9 to TRBJ1-4, with D unclear. With 0 bases removed from V and 6 bases from J, the gap between germline ends came to 6 bases. The CDR3 sequence is 13 residues long. From germline, CDR1 is SGDLS and CDR2 YYNGEE. Written as DNA, the CDR3 is TGTGCCAGCAGCGTAGCGACGGATGAAAAACTGTTTTTT. Its translation is CASSVATDEKLFF.

The chain links TRBV10-3 to TRBJ2-7; 7 bases are shared with TRBD2. Germline CDR1 ENHRY, CDR2 SYGVKD. CDR3 length: 14 amino acids. The junction had 5 bases not matched to a gene; V was cut back by 4 bases and J by 2 bases. The CDR3 region is CAISASGTTYEQYF. CDR3 sequence (DNA): TGTGCCATCAGTGCGTCCGGGACTACCTACGAGCAGTACTTC.

For this clonotype: The junction and the germline gene differ at one end; a read error may be behind it. The V call is TRBV30, the J call TRBJ2-7, with 8 bases identical to TRBD2. This CDR3 has 13 residues. Germline-derived CDR1 and CDR2 are GTSNPN and SVGIG (reference sequence). The CDR3, as DNA: TGTGTCTGGAGTCCAAGCGGGAGTTGGGAGCAGTACTTC. This translates into CVWSPSGSWEQYF.

Remarks on this clonotype: A much bigger clone sits one base away, suggesting this may be a read error. This chain connects TRBV12-3 or TRBV12-4 to TRBJ2-7, with D perhaps TRBD2 (5 bases). The CDR3 runs to 13 residues. V was cut by 8 bases and J by 2 bases, with 13 bases left in between. CDR3 sequence reads: CASGGSLAYEQYF. The CDR3 nucleotides read TGTGCCAGCGGAGGCTCCCTAGCCTACGAGCAGTACTTC.

The chain employs TRBV2 and TRBJ1-1; 9 bases align to TRBD1. The CDR3 runs 14 residues. Germline V gene lookup returns CDR1 SNHLY and CDR2 FYNNEI. The V and J ends lost 4 bases and 4 bases, in that order; junction bases with no gene match: 4. CDR3 amino acids: CASSGETGGTEAFF. The CDR3 nucleotides are TGTGCCAGCAGTGGTGAGACAGGGGGCACTGAAGCTTTCTTT.

This chain joins TRBV9 and TRBJ1-6, with D tentatively TRBD1 (5 bases). Per the germline V gene, CDR1 is SGDLS and CDR2 is YYNGEE. V lost 0 bases and J 13 bases, leaving 17 bases between the germline ends. The CDR3 sequence is 15 residues long. CDR3 residues: CASSVEARVDQPLHF. CDR3 nucleotide sequence: TGTGCCAGCAGCGTAGAAGCCAGGGTGGATCAGCCCCTCCACTTT.

This clonotype was observed at least ten times. The chain joins TRBV24-1 to TRBJ1-5; D gene unclear. Germline V gene data show CDR1 as KGHDR and CDR2 as SFDVKD. CDR3 length equals 14 residues. V was shortened by 9 bases and J by 0 bases, with 11 bases between the two germline ends. DNA of the CDR3: TGTGCCACCGGTAACCCGAATAGCAATCAGCCCCAGCATTTT. The encoded protein is CATGNPNSNQPQHF.

As to this clonotype: Since no conserved phenylalanine or tryptophan closes the CDR3, a read error is the likely cause. No DNA is shown, since the ends of the CDR3 on it are uncertain; the CDR3 is the one TCRdb lists. The J gene is TRBJ1-3, the V gene TRBV29-1; TRBD1, the table's D call, lacks a check against the DNA. The CDR3 contains 9 residues when both ends are counted. Per germline, CDR1 SQVTM and CDR2 ANQGSEA. The CDR3 reads CSVDPDRGT.

This chain links TRBV15 with TRBJ2-7; the D is unclear. Deletions cut 3 bases from V and 3 bases from J, with 15 bases between. The CDR3 runs 15 residues. Germline-derived CDR1 and CDR2 are LNHNV and YYDKDF (reference sequence). CDR3 coding DNA: TGTGCCACCAGCAGCTTAGTCTACGGGCACTACGAGCAGTACTTC. Protein product: CATSSLVYGHYEQYF. The full variable domain, its missing parts supplied by reference TRBV15 and TRBJ2-7, is DAMVIQNPRYQVTQFGKPVTLSCSQTLNHNVMYWYQQKSSQAPKLLFHYYDKDFNNEADTPDNFQSRRPNTSFCFLDIRSPGLGDTAMYLCATSSLVYGHYEQYFGPGTRLTVT.

This clonotype was counted ten times or more. The chain links TRBV19 to TRBJ1-1; no definite D call. V was trimmed by 7 bases and J by 1 base, leaving 10 bases between them. The CDR3 has 13 amino acids. CDR1 LNHDA and CDR2 SQIVND come from the germline V gene (reference sequence). CDR3 nucleotides: TGTGCCAGTAACATGGCGCCGAACACTGAAGCTTTCTTT. Translation: CASNMAPNTEAFF. Complete variable domain (other parts from reference TRBV19 and TRBJ1-1): DGGITQSPKYLFRKEGQNVTLSCEQNLNHDAMYWYRQDPGQGLRLIYYSQIVNDFQKGDIAEGYSVSREKKESFPLTVTSAQKNPTAFYLCASNMAPNTEAFFGQGTRLTVV.